The T cell receptor beta chain described here comes from a study of blood T cell repertoires in COVID-19. Across the study: T cells, B-cell-depleted T cells, or PBMCs supplied cDNA or gDNA.

Authors' methods: Amplified reference gene primers provided the basis for estimating nucleated cell counts. The repertoire was sequenced with immunoSEQ multiplex PCR; TCRdb's copy has only in-frame clones and lacks some. V, J and clone size reflect that table, while D and trimming were determined from the DNA. The repertoire consists of roughly 200,000 clones, with around 80% occurring once and the leading ten covering approximately 3%. From germline, CDR1 is SGHAT and CDR2 FQNNGV. V shed 4 bases, J shed 1 base, and the junction held 7 bases outside the gene matches. This CDR3 has 16 amino acids. This rearrangement joins TRBV11-2 to TRBJ1-2; 9 nucleotides align to TRBD1. The material sequenced was peripheral blood. The source of this sequence is a woman older than 75 with active or convalescent COVID-19. CDR3 residues: CASSSPEGQGNYGYTF. CDR3 sequence (DNA): TGTGCCAGCAGCTCCCCAGAGGGACAGGGTAACTATGGCTACACCTTC.